What follows are 32 T cell receptor beta chains derived from one specimen sequenced in a study of vaccination and CD4 T cells after COVID-19. Stated treatment: approximately 9-day PBMC culture with coronavirus spike peptide pools or control peptides (ViraFEST assay). Antigen specificity for these receptors is unknown. With the Oncomine TCR Beta short-read assay, DNA from cultured CD4+ T cells was sequenced. TCRdb re-called the PCR reads with MiXCR, one entry per CDR3 protein. The table shows around 15,000 distinct CDR3 sequences, with roughly 61% occurring only once. The sequenced sample was CD4+ T cells from blood, cultured in vitro. Receptor source: a human donor who had recovered from COVID-19.

This chain uses TRBV7-9 with TRBJ1-1; D uncertain. There are 14 residues in the CDR3. V was clipped by 7 bases and J by 0 bases, with 12 bases between them. CDR1 is SEHNR, CDR2 FQNEAQ, per germline (reference sequence). CDR3 nucleotide sequence: TGTGCCAGCATAGCAAGGCCCCTGAACACTGAAGCTTTCTTT. Amino acid sequence: CASIARPLNTEAFF.

The V and J genes are TRBV28 and TRBJ2-7, with a tentative D call TRBD1 (7 bases). Deletions cut 2 bases from V and 2 bases from J, with 10 bases between. The CDR3 consists of 14 residues. In germline, CDR1 is MDHEN, CDR2 SYDVKM. As DNA, the CDR3 is TGTGCCAGCAGTTTAGGGGGGACAGCCTACGAGCAGTACTTC. This translates into CASSLGGTAYEQYF.

The chain employs TRBV10-2 and TRBJ1-1; a possible D gene is TRBD1 (5 bases). V lost 7 bases and J 4 bases, leaving 13 bases between the germline ends. The CDR3 is made up of 13 amino acids. Per germline, CDR1 WSHSY and CDR2 SAAADI. CDR3 residues: CASKFGGITEAFF. CDR3 DNA sequence: TGCGCCAGCAAGTTCGGGGGTATCACTGAAGCTTTCTTT.

This chain connects TRBV21-1 to TRBJ1-6; the table's D call, TRBD1, has no DNA check behind it. TRBV21-1 is a pseudogene locus. The CDR3 is 18 residues long. The CDR3 coding sequence is TGTGCCAGCAGCAAAGGGAAAGGGGGGATAACCTATAATTCACCCCTCCACTTT. Its translation: CASSKGKGGITYNSPLHF.

This clonotype was seen only once. V usage is TRBV28 and J usage is TRBJ1-5; TRBD1 is a possible D gene (5 bases). Germline CDR1 and CDR2: MDHEN and SYDVKM. The CDR3 sequence is 15 residues long. Trimming took 6 bases from V and 3 from J, leaving 15 bases between them. CDR3 in DNA: TGTGCCAGCAGAAGGACCGGGGCCAACAATCAGCCCCAGCATTTT. Amino acids: CASRRTGANNQPQHF.

J is TRBJ1-1 and V is TRBV28, with 7 bases identical to TRBD1. The CDR3 sequence is 17 residues long. Germline loops: CDR1 MDHEN, CDR2 SYDVKM. With V trimmed by 5 bases and J by 5 bases, 17 bases remained unmatched. The DNA for the CDR3 is TGTGCCAGCAGTGTGAAAACAGGGGAGGGAAGAGGGACTGAAGCTTTCTTT. It codes for CASSVKTGEGRGTEAFF.

In this sample, this clonotype turned up once. The rearrangement joins TRBV11-3 to TRBJ1-2, with TRBD1 as a possible D gene (5 bases). The CDR3 has 14 residues. In germline, CDR1 is SGHNT, CDR2 YENEEA. The V end was cut by 5 bases, the J end by 7 bases, with 17 bases between. CDR3 loop: CASSPQAGLGGYTF. Here the CDR3 DNA reads TGTGCCAGCAGCCCACAGGCAGGGCTGGGTGGCTACACCTTC.

Remarks on this clonotype: At one of its ends the junction is not consistent with the germline gene, which may arise from a read error. This chain joins TRBV7-3 and TRBJ2-1; 8 bases match TRBD1. Germline assignment: CDR1 SGHTA and CDR2 FQGTGA. The CDR3 contains 13 residues. The CDR3 reads CASSLGTGEQLVF. Written as DNA, the CDR3 is TGTGCCAGCAGCCTTGGGACAGGTGAACAATTGGTCTTC.

The J gene is TRBJ1-2, the V gene TRBV19; TRBD1 agrees at 8 bases. V lost 6 bases and J lost 2; bases outside the gene matches: 5. Per germline, CDR1 LNHDA and CDR2 SQIVND (reference sequence). CDR3 length: 14 amino acids. The CDR3 nucleotides read TGTGCCAGTAGGCAGGGGGCTTCGAACTATGGCTACACCTTC. Its translation is CASRQGASNYGYTF.

This clonotype has more than one count but fewer than ten. V gene TRBV10-1 combines with J gene TRBJ1-1, with 7 bases identical to TRBD1. Trimming removed 7 bases from V and 6 bases from J; junction bases left unmatched: 11. CDR1 and CDR2 from the germline V gene are WNHNN and SYGVQD (reference sequence). This CDR3 is 14 amino acids long. In nucleotides, the CDR3 is TGCGCCAGCAAACCCGCGGCAGGGGGACCTGAAGCTTTCTTT. Translating it yields CASKPAAGGPEAFF.

The chain combines TRBV4-3 with TRBJ2-6; unclear D gene. The germline gives CDR1 LGHNA, CDR2 YSLEER. The CDR3 extends over 15 amino acids. Trimming cost V 3 bases and J 0 bases, with 6 bases left between them. CDR3 residues: CASSHHSSGANVLTF. CDR3 DNA sequence: TGCGCCAGCAGCCATCATAGCTCTGGGGCCAACGTCCTGACTTTC.

This clonotype is medium-sized. The chain employs TRBV6-1 and TRBJ2-1; TRBD1 matches 7 bases. The CDR3 runs to 14 residues. Germline assignment: CDR1 MNHNS and CDR2 SASEGT. After removal of 7 bases from V and 4 bases from J, the junction contained 7 bases not matched to a gene. The DNA for the CDR3 is TGTGCCAGCACCAGGGGGTCGGGATACAATGAGCAGTTCTTC. It translates to CASTRGSGYNEQFF.

Only a few counts were recorded for this clonotype. This rearrangement joins TRBV20-1 to TRBJ2-1; 9 bases map to TRBD1. In germline, CDR1 is DFQATT, CDR2 SNEGSKA (reference sequence). CDR3 length: 14 residues. V shed 3 bases, J shed 8 bases, and the junction held 8 bases outside the gene matches. This CDR3 reads CSASAGQGIYEQFF. The CDR3 region has the DNA TGCAGTGCTAGCGCGGGACAGGGTATCTATGAGCAGTTCTTC.

Only a few counts were recorded for this clonotype. The V call is TRBV10-3, the J call TRBJ2-1; D is perhaps TRBD2 (6 bases). The CDR3 covers 15 residues. The V end lost 3 bases, the J end lost 6 bases, and 15 bases lay between the germline ends. The germline V gene has CDR1 ENHRY and CDR2 SYGVKD. The CDR3 DNA follows: TGTGCCATCAGTGATCTTAGGCGGGAAGGCAATGAGCAGTTCTTC. As protein: CAISDLRREGNEQFF.

This chain joins TRBV21-1 and TRBJ1-1; the table's TRBD1 call for D was not verified on the DNA. TRBV21-1 is an annotated pseudogene. This CDR3 comprises 14 residues. CDR3 nucleotide sequence: TGTGCCAGCGCCCACGGGGGGGATACCACTGAAGCTTTCTTT. This translates into CASAHGGDTTEAFF.

The chain joins TRBV6-1 to TRBJ2-7; the D is unclear. The ends were cut back, 3 bases at V and 7 bases at J, with 4 bases in the middle. Germline CDR1 and CDR2: MNHNS and SASEGT. The CDR3 has 10 amino acids. In DNA form, the CDR3 reads TGTGCCAGCAGTGACCATGAGCAGTACTTC. Translating gives CASSDHEQYF.

The V and J genes are TRBV20-1 and TRBJ2-1; D not resolved. From germline, CDR1 is DFQATT and CDR2 SNEGSKA (reference sequence). The CDR3 spans 16 residues. Deletions cut 3 bases from V and 0 bases from J, with 15 bases between. The CDR3 reads CSASSSEDPSYNEQFF. CDR3 nucleotides: TGCAGTGCTAGCAGCTCCGAGGACCCCTCCTACAATGAGCAGTTCTTC.

DNA for the CDR3: TGTGCCAGCAGCCACCGTCAGGGGGTCGCAGAGACCCAGTACTTC. Its translation: CASSHRQGVAETQYF. The V and J genes are TRBV11-3 and TRBJ2-5; 7 bases align to TRBD1. Per the germline V gene, CDR1 is SGHNT and CDR2 is YENEEA. The CDR3 contains 15 residues. The V segment lost 5 bases and the J segment 4 bases; nucleotides outside the gene matches: 10.

The V and J genes are TRBV19 and TRBJ1-1; TRBD1 matches 7 bases. Unmatched junction bases numbered 6, after V lost 4 bases and J lost 4 bases. The CDR3 is 14 residues long. Germline V gives CDR1 LNHDA, CDR2 SQIVND (reference sequence). The chain's CDR3 is CASSTRGGGTEAFF. CDR3 DNA: TGTGCCAGTAGTACCAGGGGGGGAGGCACTGAAGCTTTCTTT.

V and J are TRBV10-1 and TRBJ2-5, with 11 bases fitting TRBD2. CDR3 size: 13 residues. The ends lost 3 bases at V and 9 bases at J; junction bases unmatched: 3. The germline CDR1 and CDR2 sequences are WNHNN and SYGVQD (reference sequence). CDR3 coding DNA: TGCGCCAGCAGTGATAGCGGGAGGGCCCCCCAGTACTTC. Translation: CASSDSGRAPQYF.

The chain links TRBV5-6 to TRBJ1-5; a weak D match, TRBD1 (6 bases). The CDR3 runs 15 residues. Germline V gene sequence: CDR1 SGHDT, CDR2 YYEEEE. V lost 6 bases and J 2 bases, leaving 15 bases between the germline ends. The CDR3 is CASTLGGFGNQPQHF. CDR3 in DNA: TGTGCCAGCACCCTAGGGGGGTTTGGCAATCAGCCCCAGCATTTT.

In its sample, this clonotype ranks as medium-sized (0.01 to 0.1%). The V and J genes are TRBV20-1 and TRBJ2-5; 7 nucleotides align to TRBD2. The V segment lost 2 bases and the J segment 7 bases; nucleotides outside the gene matches: 10. The V gene's germline CDR1 is DFQATT and CDR2 SNEGSKA (reference sequence). CDR3 length equals 14 residues. The CDR3 sequence: CSARLRAGRGTQYF. The CDR3, as DNA: TGCAGTGCTAGATTGCGAGCGGGGCGGGGGACCCAGTACTTC.

This chain joins TRBV28 and TRBJ1-2; 9 bases are a match to TRBD1. V was clipped by 5 bases and J by 11 bases; unmatched bases: 12. The germline V gene has CDR1 MDHEN and CDR2 SYDVKM. This CDR3 has 14 residues. The CDR3 sequence is CASSLGGDRGSYTF. The CDR3 DNA sequence: TGTGCCAGCAGTCTGGGCGGAGACAGGGGGTCTTACACCTTC.

A few counts support this clonotype. The chain links TRBV25-1 to TRBJ2-5; D is perhaps TRBD2 (5 bases). Germline CDR1 reads MGHDK; CDR2 reads SYGVNS. The CDR3 length is 13 residues. Trimming removed 2 bases at V and 5 bases at J, with 9 bases between. CDR3 sequence: CASSEGGGETQYF. The CDR3 nucleotides read TGTGCCAGCAGTGAAGGAGGTGGGGAGACCCAGTACTTC.

This clonotype was detected a few times. The V gene is TRBV24-1, the J gene TRBJ2-6, with D tentatively TRBD1 (6 bases). V was pared by 5 bases and J by 2 bases, with 12 bases between. The CDR3 consists of 16 residues. Germline V CDR1 and CDR2: KGHDR, SFDVKD. CDR3 DNA sequence: TGTGCCACCAGTGGTGTGACAGGACCTGGGGCCAACGTCCTGACTTTC. Translating it yields CATSGVTGPGANVLTF.

There are a few counts of this clonotype. The genes are TRBV20-1 and TRBJ1-1, with a tentative D call TRBD1 (5 bases). Trimming removed 1 base from V and 0 bases from J, with 15 bases in between. The CDR3 sequence is 16 residues long. CDR1 is DFQATT and CDR2 is SNEGSKA in the germline V gene (reference sequence). In DNA, the CDR3 is TGCAGTGCTAGAGTCCTCGGGACGGACATGAACACTGAAGCTTTCTTT. This encodes CSARVLGTDMNTEAFF.

This clonotype was counted between two and nine times. This chain joins TRBV6-2 or TRBV6-3 and TRBJ1-5; possibly TRBD1 for D (6 bases). Trimming stripped 4 bases from V and 6 bases from J, with 19 bases between. Germline values: CDR1 MNHEY, CDR2 SVGEGT. This CDR3 spans 16 amino acids. CDR3 amino acids: CASSSLRGGQGQPQHF. The CDR3 nucleotides read TGTGCCAGCAGTTCCTTACGGGGGGGGCAAGGTCAGCCCCAGCATTTT.

The chain employs TRBV20-1 and TRBJ1-2, with D perhaps matching TRBD1 (6 bases). Germline lookup yields CDR1 DFQATT and CDR2 SNEGSKA (reference sequence). V lost 3 bases and J lost 6, with 14 bases in between. The CDR3 has 13 residues. For the CDR3, the DNA is TGCAGTGCTAGGCCCCCTTGGGGGCATGGCTACACCTTC. This codes for CSARPPWGHGYTF.

The chain combines TRBV5-1 with TRBJ2-5; D assignment may be TRBD1 or TRBD2 (6 bases each). This CDR3 is built from 14 residues. Deletions cut 0 bases from V and 3 bases from J, with 9 bases between. Germline V gives CDR1 SGHRS, CDR2 YFSETQ. CDR3 in amino acids: CASSLGGAEETQYF. The DNA for the CDR3 is TGCGCCAGCAGCTTGGGGGGGGCAGAAGAGACCCAGTACTTC.

The CDR3 is CSARDLRLNNSPLHF. DNA for the CDR3: TGCAGTGCTAGAGATTTACGGCTCAATAATTCACCCCTCCACTTT. This chain links TRBV20-1 with TRBJ1-6, with D hard to call. The length of the CDR3 is 15 residues. The V gene lost 0 bases and the J gene lost 5 bases, with 11 bases spanning the gap. Germline V lookup: CDR1 DFQATT, CDR2 SNEGSKA (reference sequence).

The V gene is TRBV9, the J gene TRBJ1-1; D not certain. Between the trimmed V and J ends, which lost 0 bases and 3 bases, there was a span of 6 bases. This CDR3 contains 13 residues. CDR1 and CDR2 (germline): SGDLS, YYNGEE. CDR3 protein: CASSVDQYTEAFF. The CDR3 DNA reads TGTGCCAGCAGCGTAGACCAATACACTGAAGCTTTCTTT.

This clonotype was seen only once. The rearrangement uses TRBV28 and TRBJ2-3, with TRBD2 identical over 13 bases. After removal of 5 bases from V and 2 bases from J, the junction contained 4 bases not matched to a gene. Germline assignment: CDR1 MDHEN and CDR2 SYDVKM. This CDR3 comprises 16 residues. CDR3 coding DNA: TGTGCCAGCAGTCTGGGACTAGCGGGAACCACAGATACGCAGTATTTT. Translating it yields CASSLGLAGTTDTQYF.